Reported below is one TCR beta chain. The data derive from a study of cytomegalovirus exposure and HLA in healthy donors. This CDR3 has 20 residues. The repertoire was sequenced with immunoSEQ multiplex PCR; TCRdb's copy has only in-frame clones and lacks some. The repertoire holds tens of thousands of clones, with 90% to 96% as singletons. The sample taken for sequencing was PBMCs. The chain uses TRBV21-1 and TRBJ2-7; TRBD1 was called by the table and not checked on the DNA. TRBV21-1 is noted as a pseudogene. This receptor was identified in a young woman in good health and CMV-seronegative. The chain's CDR3 is CASSKFRDRRRGAKSYEQYF. The CDR3 nucleotides read TGTGCCAGCAGCAAATTCCGGGACAGAAGGAGGGGAGCTAAATCCTACGAGCAGTACTTC.